This record looks at one T cell receptor beta chain sequence and its context. This specimen belongs to a study of T cells in localized non-small cell lung cancer. TCRdb keeps only in-frame clones here, not all; method: immunoSEQ multiplex PCR. This sample has under 65,000 clones, with over 85% found just once. Trimming at V came to 2 bases and at J to 4 bases, leaving 3 bases not matched to a gene. The CDR3 totals 14 residues. CDR1 and CDR2 (germline): SGHTA, FQGNSA. The receptor's source is a man aged 40 to 75 with stage I squamous cell lung carcinoma. The rearrangement joins TRBV7-2 to TRBJ2-7; 9 bases are a match to TRBD2. The sequencing used peripheral blood, collected before any cancer treatment. This chain's CDR3 is CASSLRRGGYEQYF. Here the CDR3 DNA reads TGTGCCAGCAGCTTAAGGCGGGGGGGATACGAGCAGTACTTC.